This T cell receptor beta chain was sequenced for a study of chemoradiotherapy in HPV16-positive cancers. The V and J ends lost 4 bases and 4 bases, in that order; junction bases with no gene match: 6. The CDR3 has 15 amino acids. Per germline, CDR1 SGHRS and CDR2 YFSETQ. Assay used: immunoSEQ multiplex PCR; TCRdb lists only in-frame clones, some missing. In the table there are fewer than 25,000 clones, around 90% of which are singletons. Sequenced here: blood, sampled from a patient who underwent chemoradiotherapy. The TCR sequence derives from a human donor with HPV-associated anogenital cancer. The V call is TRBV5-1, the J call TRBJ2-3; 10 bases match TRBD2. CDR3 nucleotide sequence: TGCGCCAGCAGCAAGGAAGCGGGGGGGCCAGATACGCAGTATTTT. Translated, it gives CASSKEAGGPDTQYF.